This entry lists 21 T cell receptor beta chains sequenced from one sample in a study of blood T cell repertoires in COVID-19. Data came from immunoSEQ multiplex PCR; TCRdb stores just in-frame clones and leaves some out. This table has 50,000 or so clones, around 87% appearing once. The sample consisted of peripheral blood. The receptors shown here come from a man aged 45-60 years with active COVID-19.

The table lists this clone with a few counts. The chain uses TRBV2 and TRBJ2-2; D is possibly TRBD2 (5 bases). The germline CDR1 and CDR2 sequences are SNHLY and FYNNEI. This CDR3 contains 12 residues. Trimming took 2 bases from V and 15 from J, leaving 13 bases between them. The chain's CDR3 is CASSERAFGVFF. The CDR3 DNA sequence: TGTGCCAGCAGTGAACGGGCTTTCGGGGTGTTTTTT.

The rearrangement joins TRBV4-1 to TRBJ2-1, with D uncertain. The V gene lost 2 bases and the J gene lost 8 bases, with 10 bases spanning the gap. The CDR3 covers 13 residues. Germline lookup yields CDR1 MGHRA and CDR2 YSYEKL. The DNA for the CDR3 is TGCGCCAGCAGCCAAATTACCCGCGATGAGCAGTTCTTC. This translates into CASSQITRDEQFF.

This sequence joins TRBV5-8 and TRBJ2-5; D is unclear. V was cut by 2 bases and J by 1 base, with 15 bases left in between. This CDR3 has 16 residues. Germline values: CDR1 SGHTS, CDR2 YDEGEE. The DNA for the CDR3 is TGTGCCAGCAGCTTAGGAACAGTCCGTTTCCAAGAGACCCAGTACTTC. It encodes CASSLGTVRFQETQYF.

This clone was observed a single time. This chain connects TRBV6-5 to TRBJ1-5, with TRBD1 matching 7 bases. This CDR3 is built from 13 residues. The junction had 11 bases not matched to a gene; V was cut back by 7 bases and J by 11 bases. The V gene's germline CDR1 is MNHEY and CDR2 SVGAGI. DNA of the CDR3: TGTGCCAGCAAGGGGGCCCTAGGTGGAGCCCAGCATTTT. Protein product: CASKGALGGAQHF.

In DNA, the CDR3 is TGTGCCTGGAGTAGTACGGGGAGGAACTACGAGCAGTACTTC. This codes for CAWSSTGRNYEQYF. The chain has TRBV30 and TRBJ2-7, with D perhaps TRBD2 (6 bases). The CDR3 length is 14 residues. V was trimmed by 2 bases and J by 3 bases, leaving 14 bases between them. CDR1 and CDR2 (germline): GTSNPN, SVGIG (reference sequence).

DNA for the CDR3: TGTGCCAGCAGCCAAAGCGGGACAGGGGCCTTTGGCTATGGCTACACCTTC. It encodes CASSQSGTGAFGYGYTF. The V and J genes are TRBV7-2 and TRBJ1-2; 10 bases are shared with TRBD1. The V gene end was trimmed by 5 bases and the J gene end by 4 bases; junction bases not matched to a gene: 13. The germline CDR1 and CDR2 sequences are SGHTA and FQGNSA. The CDR3 totals 17 residues.

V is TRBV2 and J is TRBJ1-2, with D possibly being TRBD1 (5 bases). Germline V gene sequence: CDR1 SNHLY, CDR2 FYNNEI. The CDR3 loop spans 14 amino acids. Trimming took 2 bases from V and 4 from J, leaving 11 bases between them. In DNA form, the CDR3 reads TGTGCCAGCAGTGAATCGACAGATCCCTATGGCTACACCTTC. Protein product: CASSESTDPYGYTF.

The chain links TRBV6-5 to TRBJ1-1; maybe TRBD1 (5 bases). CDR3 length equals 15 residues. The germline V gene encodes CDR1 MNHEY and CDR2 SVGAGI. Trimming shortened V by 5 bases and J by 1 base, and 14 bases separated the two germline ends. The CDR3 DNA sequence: TGTGCCAGCAGTCGTATACAGGTGACGAACACTGAAGCTTTCTTT. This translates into CASSRIQVTNTEAFF.

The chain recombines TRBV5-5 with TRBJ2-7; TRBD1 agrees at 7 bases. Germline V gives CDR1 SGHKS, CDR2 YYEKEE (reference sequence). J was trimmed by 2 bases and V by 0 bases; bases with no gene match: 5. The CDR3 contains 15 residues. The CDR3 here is CASSLDRGKTYEQYF. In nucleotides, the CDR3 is TGTGCCAGCAGCTTGGACAGGGGAAAAACCTACGAGCAGTACTTC.

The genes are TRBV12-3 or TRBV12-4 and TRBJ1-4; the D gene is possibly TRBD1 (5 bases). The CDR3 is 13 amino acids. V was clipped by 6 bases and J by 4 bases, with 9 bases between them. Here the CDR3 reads CASRRGVNEKLFF. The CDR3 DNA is TGTGCCAGCAGGCGGGGGGTTAATGAAAAACTGTTTTTT.

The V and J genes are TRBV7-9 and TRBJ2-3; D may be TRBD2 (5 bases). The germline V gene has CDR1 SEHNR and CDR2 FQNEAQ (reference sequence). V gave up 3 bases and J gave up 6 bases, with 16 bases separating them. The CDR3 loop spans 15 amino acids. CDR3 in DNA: TGTGCCAGCAGCTTGGGAGTTTCGGTAGGGGATACGCAGTATTTT. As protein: CASSLGVSVGDTQYF.

The CDR3: CASSQEAGLGANYGYTF. The CDR3, as DNA: TGTGCCAGCAGCCAAGAGGCAGGGCTTGGGGCTAACTATGGCTACACCTTC. This chain joins TRBV4-2 and TRBJ1-2, with D perhaps TRBD1 (5 bases). The CDR3 totals 17 residues. The germline CDR1 and CDR2 sequences are LGHNA and YNFKEQ. V was trimmed by 0 bases and J by 0 bases, leaving 14 bases between them.

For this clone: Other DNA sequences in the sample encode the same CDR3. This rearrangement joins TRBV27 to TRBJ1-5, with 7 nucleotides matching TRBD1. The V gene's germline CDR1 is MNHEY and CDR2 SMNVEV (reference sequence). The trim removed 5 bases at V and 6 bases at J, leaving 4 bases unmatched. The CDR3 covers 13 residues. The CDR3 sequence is CASSEQGRQPQHF. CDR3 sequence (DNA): TGTGCCAGCAGTGAACAGGGGCGTCAGCCCCAGCATTTT.

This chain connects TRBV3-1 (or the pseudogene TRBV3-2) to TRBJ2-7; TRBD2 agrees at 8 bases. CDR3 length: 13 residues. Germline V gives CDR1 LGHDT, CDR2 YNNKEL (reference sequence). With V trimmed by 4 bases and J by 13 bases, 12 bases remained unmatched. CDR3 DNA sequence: TGTGCCAGCAGCCGGGAACCGGGACTAGGAAATTACTTC. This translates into CASSREPGLGNYF.

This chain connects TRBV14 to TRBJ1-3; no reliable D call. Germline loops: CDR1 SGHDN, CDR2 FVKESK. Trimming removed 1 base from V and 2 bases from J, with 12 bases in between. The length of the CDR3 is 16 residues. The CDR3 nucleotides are TGTGCCAGCAGCCAAGCTAAGACACCGACTGGAAACACCATATATTTT. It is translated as CASSQAKTPTGNTIYF.

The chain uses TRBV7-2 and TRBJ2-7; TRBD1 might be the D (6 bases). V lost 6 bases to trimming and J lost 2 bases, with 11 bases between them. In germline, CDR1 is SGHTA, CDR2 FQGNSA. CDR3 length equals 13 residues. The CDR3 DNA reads TGTGCCAGCAGGCAAAAGGGGGCCTACGAGCAGTACTTC. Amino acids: CASRQKGAYEQYF.

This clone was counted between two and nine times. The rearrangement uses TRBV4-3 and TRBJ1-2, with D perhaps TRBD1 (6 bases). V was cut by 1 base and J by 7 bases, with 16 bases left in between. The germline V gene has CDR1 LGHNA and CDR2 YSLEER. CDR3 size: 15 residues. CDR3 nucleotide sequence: TGCGCCAGCAGCCAAGGATCTACAGGGCTTGTTGGCTACACCTTC. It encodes CASSQGSTGLVGYTF.

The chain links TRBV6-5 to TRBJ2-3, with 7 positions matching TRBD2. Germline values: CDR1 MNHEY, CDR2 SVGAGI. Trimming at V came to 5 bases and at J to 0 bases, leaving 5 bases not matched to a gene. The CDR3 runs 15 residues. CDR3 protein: CASSPLAVSTDTQYF. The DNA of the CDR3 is TGTGCCAGCAGTCCTCTAGCGGTCAGCACAGATACGCAGTATTTT.

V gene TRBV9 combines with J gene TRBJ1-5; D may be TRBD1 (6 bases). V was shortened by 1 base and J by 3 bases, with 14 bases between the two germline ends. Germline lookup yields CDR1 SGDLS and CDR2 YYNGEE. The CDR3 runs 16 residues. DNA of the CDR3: TGTGCCAGCAGCGTATTGCCGGACAGCTACAATCAGCCCCAGCATTTT. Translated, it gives CASSVLPDSYNQPQHF.

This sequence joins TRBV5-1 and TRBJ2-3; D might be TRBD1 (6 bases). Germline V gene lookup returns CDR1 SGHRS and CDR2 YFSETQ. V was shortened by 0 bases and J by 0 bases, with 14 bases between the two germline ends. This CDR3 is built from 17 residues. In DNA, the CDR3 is TGCGCCAGCAGCTTGGGCGACAGGCGCACCAGCACAGATACGCAGTATTTT. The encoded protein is CASSLGDRRTSTDTQYF.

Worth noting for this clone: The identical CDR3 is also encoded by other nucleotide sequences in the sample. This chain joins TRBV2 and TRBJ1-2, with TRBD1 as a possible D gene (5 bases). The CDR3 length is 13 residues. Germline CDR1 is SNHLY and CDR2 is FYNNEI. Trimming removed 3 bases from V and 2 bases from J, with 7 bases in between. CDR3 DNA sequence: TGTGCCAGCAGTGAGGGGCAGAACTATGGCTACACCTTC. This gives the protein CASSEGQNYGYTF.